What follows is one T cell receptor (beta chain) and its context. As processed by the authors: Amplifying reference gene primers gave estimates of nucleated cell counts. TCRdb's copy holds only in-frame clones and misses some; the assay was immunoSEQ multiplex PCR. V and J calls and clone size come straight from that table; D and trimming were deduced from the DNA. In the table there are about 78,000 clones, around nine tenths of which are singletons. This sample is drawn from a study of blood T cell repertoires in COVID-19. Study summary: The samples span acute and convalescent COVID-19 from the United States, Italy and Spain.

This TCR derives from a man aged 50-59 years with active or convalescent COVID-19. Sequencing was performed on peripheral blood.

The CDR3 sequence: CASSLEQGPGELFF. Written as DNA, the CDR3 is TGCGCCAGCAGCTTGGAACAGGGGCCCGGGGAGCTGTTTTTT. This chain uses TRBV5-1 with TRBJ2-2, with 7 bases aligning to TRBD1. V lost 0 bases and J lost 6; bases outside the gene matches: 2. The CDR3 is 14 residues long. Germline V gene lookup returns CDR1 SGHRS and CDR2 YFSETQ.